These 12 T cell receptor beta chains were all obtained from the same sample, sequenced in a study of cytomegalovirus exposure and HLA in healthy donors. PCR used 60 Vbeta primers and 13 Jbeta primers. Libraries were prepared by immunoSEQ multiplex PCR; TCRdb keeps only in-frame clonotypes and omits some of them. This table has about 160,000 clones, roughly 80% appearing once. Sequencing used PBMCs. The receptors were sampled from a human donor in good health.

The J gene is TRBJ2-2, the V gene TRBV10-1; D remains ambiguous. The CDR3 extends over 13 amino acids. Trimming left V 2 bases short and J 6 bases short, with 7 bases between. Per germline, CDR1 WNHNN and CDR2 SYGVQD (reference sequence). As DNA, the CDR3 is TGCGCCAGCAGTGAGCTTCGAGCCGGGGAGCTGTTTTTT. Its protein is CASSELRAGELFF.

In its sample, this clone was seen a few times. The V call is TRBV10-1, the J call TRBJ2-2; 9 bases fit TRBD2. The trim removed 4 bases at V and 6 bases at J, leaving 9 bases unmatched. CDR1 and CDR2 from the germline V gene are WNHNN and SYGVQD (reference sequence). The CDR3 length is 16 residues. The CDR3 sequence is CASSVAGGPVAGELFF. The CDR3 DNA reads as TGCGCCAGCAGTGTGGCGGGAGGGCCTGTTGCCGGGGAGCTGTTTTTT.

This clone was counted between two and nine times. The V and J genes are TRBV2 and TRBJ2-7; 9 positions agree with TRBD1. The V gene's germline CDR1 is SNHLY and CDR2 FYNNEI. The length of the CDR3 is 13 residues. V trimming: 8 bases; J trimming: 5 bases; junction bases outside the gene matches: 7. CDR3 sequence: CASLRDRVDEQYF. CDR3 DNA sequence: TGTGCCAGCTTACGGGACAGGGTGGACGAGCAGTACTTC.

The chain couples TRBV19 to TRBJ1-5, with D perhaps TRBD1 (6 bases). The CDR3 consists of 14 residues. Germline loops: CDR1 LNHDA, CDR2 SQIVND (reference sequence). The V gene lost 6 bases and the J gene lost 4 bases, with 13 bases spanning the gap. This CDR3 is CASSPRQENQPQHF. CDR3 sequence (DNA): TGTGCCAGTAGCCCGAGACAGGAGAATCAGCCCCAGCATTTT.

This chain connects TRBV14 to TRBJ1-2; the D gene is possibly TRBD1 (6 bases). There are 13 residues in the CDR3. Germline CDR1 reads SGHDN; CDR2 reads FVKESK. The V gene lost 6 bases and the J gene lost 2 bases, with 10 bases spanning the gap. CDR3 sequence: CASSPTGNYGYTF. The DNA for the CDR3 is TGTGCCAGCAGTCCCACAGGGAACTATGGCTACACCTTC.

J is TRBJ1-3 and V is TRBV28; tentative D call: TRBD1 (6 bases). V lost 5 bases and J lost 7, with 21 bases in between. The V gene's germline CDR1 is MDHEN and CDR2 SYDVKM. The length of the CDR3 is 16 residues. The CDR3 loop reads CASSMRGGRGFNTIYF. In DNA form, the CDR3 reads TGTGCCAGCAGTATGCGTGGAGGCAGGGGTTTTAACACCATATATTTT.

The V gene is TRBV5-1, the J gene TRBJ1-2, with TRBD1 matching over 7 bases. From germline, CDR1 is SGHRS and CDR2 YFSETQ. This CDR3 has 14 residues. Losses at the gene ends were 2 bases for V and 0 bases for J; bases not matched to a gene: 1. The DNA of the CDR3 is TGCGCCAGCAGCTTACAGGGGACTAACTATGGCTACACCTTC. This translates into CASSLQGTNYGYTF.

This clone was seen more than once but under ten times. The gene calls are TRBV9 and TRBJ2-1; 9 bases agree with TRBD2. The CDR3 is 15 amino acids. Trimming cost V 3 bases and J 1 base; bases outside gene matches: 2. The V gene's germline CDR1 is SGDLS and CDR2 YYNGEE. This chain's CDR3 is CASSATSGSYNEQFF. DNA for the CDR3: TGTGCCAGCAGCGCGACTAGCGGTTCCTACAATGAGCAGTTCTTC.

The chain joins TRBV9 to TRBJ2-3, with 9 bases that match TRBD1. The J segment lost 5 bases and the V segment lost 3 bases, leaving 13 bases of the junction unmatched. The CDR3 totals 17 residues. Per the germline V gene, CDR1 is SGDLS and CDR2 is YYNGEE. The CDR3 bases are TGTGCCAGCAGCGCTCGACTTAGGACAGGGGAGATAGATACGCAGTATTTT. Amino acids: CASSARLRTGEIDTQYF.

The DNA for the CDR3 is TGTGCCAGCAGTATAATAGGACAGAAGAGGAACACTGAAGCTTTCTTT. Protein sequence: CASSIIGQKRNTEAFF. The rearrangement links TRBV28 to TRBJ1-1, with D possibly being TRBD1 (6 bases). CDR1 MDHEN and CDR2 SYDVKM come from the germline V gene. The CDR3 spans 16 residues. Trimming left V 5 bases short and J 1 base short, with 17 bases between.

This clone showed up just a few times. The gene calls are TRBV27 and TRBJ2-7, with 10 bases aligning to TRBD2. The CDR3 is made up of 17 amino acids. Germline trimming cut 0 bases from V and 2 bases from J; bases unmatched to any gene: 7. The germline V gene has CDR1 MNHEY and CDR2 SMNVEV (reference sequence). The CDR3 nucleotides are TGTGCCAGCAGTTTATCGGGACTAGCGAGAGGGGCCTACGAGCAGTACTTC. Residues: CASSLSGLARGAYEQYF.

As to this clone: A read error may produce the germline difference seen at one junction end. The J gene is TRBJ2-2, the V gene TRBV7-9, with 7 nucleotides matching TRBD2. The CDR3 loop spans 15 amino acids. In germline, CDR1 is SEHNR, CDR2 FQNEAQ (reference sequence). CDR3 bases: TGTTCCAGCGCTGCTGGGCTAGCGGTAACCGGGGAGCTGTTTTTT. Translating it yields CSSAAGLAVTGELFF.